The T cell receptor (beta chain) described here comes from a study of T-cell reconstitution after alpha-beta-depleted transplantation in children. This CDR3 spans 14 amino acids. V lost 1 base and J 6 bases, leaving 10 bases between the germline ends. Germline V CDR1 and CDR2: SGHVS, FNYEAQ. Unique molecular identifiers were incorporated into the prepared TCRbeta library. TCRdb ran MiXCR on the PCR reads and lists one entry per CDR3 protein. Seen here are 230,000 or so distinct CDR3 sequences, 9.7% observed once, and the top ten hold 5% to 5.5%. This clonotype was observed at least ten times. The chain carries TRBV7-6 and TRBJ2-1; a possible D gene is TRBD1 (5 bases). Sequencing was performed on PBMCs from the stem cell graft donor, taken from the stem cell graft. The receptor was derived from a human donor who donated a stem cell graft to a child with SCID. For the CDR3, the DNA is TGTGCCAGCAGCTTAGAGACAGAGACCAATGAGCAGTTCTTC. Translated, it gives CASSLETETNEQFF.